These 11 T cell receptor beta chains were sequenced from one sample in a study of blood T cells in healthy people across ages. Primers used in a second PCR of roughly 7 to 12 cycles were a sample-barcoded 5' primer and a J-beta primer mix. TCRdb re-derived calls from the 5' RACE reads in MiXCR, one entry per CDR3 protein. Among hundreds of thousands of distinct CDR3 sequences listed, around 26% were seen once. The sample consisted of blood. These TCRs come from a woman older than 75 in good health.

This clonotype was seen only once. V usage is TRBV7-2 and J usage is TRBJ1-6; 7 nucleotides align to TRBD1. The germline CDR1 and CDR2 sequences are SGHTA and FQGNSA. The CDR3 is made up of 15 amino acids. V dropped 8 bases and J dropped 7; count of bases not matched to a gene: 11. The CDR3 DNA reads TGTGCCAGCGGCTCGACAGGGATGGGGAATTCACCCCTCCACTTT. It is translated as CASGSTGMGNSPLHF.

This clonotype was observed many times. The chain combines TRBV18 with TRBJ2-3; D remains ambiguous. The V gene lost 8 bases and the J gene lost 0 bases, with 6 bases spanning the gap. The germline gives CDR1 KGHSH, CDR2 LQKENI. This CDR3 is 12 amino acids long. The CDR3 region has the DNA TGTGCCAGCAGCCCTAGCACAGATACGCAGTATTTT. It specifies CASSPSTDTQYF.

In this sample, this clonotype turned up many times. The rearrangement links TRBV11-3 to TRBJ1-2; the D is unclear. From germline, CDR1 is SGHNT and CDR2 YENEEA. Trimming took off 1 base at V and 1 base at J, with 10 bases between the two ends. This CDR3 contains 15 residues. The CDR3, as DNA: TGTGCCAGCAGCTTAGTTTTCTCCAGTAACTATGGCTACACCTTC. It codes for CASSLVFSSNYGYTF.

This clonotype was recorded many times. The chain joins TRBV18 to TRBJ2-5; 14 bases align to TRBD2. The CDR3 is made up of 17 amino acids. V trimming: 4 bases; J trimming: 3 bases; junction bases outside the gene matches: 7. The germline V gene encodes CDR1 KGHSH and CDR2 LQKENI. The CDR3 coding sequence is TGTGCCAGCTCACGGACTAGCGGGGGGCAAATTGAAGAGACCCAGTACTTC. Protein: CASSRTSGGQIEETQYF.

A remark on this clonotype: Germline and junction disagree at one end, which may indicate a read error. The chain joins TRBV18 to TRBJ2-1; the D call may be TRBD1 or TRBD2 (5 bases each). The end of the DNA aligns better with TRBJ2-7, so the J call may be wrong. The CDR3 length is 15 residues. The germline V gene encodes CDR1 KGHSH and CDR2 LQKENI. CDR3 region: CASSPRDVSYNEQYF. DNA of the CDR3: TGTGCCAGCTCTCCACGGGACGTCTCCTACAATGAGCAGTACTTC.

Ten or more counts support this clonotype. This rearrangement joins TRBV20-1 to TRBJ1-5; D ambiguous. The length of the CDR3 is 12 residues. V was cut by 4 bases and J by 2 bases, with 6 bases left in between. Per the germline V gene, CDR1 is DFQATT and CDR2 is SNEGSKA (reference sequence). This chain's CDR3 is CSAMRGNQPQHF. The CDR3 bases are TGCAGTGCTATGAGGGGCAATCAGCCCCAGCATTTT.

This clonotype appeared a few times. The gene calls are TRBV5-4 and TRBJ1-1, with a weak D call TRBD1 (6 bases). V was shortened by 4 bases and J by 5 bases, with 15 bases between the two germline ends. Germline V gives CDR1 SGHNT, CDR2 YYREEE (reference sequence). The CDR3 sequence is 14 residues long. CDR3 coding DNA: TGTGCCAGCAGCCGGGAGGGGGTTCAGACTGAAGCTTTCTTT. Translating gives CASSREGVQTEAFF.

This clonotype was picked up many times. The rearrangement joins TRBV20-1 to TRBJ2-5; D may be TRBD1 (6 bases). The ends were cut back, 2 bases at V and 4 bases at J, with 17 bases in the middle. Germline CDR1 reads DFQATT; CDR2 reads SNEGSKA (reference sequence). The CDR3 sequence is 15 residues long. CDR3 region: CSARRSGDGRETQYF. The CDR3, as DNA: TGCAGTGCTAGAAGATCAGGGGATGGTAGAGAGACCCAGTACTTC.

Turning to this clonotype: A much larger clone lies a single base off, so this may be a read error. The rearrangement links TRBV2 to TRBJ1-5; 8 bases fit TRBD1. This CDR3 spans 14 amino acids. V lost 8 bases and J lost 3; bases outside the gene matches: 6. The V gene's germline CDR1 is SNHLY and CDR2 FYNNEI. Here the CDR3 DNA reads TGTGCCAGCGGCAGACAGGGGTACAATCAGCCCCAGCATTTT. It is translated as CASGRQGYNQPQHF.

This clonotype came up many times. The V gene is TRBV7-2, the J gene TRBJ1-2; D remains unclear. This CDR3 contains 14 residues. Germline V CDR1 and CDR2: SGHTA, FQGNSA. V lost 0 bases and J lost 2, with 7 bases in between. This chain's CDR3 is CASSLAGLNYGYTF. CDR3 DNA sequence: TGTGCCAGCAGCTTAGCGGGGTTAAACTATGGCTACACCTTC.

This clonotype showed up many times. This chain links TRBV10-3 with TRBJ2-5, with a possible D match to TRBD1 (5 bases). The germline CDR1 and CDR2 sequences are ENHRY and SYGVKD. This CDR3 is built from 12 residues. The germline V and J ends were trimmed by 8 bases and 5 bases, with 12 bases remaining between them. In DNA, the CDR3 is TGTGCCATCCGTGGGGCCGGTGAGACCCAGTACTTC. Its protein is CAIRGAGETQYF.